A single sample is the source of the 30 T cell receptor beta chains below, sequenced in a study of OX40 agonist ivuxolimab in advanced cancers. TCRdb keeps only in-frame clones here, not all; method: immunoSEQ multiplex PCR. The sample records about 48,000 clones, about 83% being singletons. Material: CD4+ or CD8+ T cells sorted from blood, obtained in a trial of the OX40 agonist ivuxolimab. These receptors all stem from an adult with an advanced solid tumor such as melanoma, head and neck, liver or kidney cancer.

This sequence joins TRBV7-2 and TRBJ1-3; D ambiguous. Germline CDR1 and CDR2: SGHTA and FQGNSA. The V and J ends lost 1 base and 3 bases respectively, with 7 bases between them. CDR3 length equals 14 residues. Here the CDR3 DNA reads TGTGCCAGCAGCTTAGACCGATATGGAAACACCATATATTTT. Protein: CASSLDRYGNTIYF. Full variable domain (outside the CDR3, taken from reference TRBV7-2 and TRBJ1-3): GAGVSQSPSNKVTEKGKDVELRCDPISGHTALYWYRQSLGQGLEFLIYFQGNSAPDKSGLPSDRFSAERTGGSVSTLTIQRTQQEDSAVYLCASSLDRYGNTIYFGEGSWLTVV.

This chain uses TRBV5-1 with TRBJ2-7, with D perhaps TRBD1 (5 bases). This CDR3 comprises 14 residues. With 1 base removed from V and 3 bases from J, the gap between germline ends came to 11 bases. Germline V gene sequence: CDR1 SGHRS, CDR2 YFSETQ. The CDR3 here is CASSLIQGNYEQYF. CDR3 in DNA: TGCGCCAGCAGCTTGATTCAGGGCAACTACGAGCAGTACTTC.

The V gene is TRBV9, the J gene TRBJ2-5; D call uncertain. Trimming removed 0 bases from V and 7 bases from J, with 13 bases in between. Per germline, CDR1 SGDLS and CDR2 YYNGEE. The CDR3 sequence is 14 residues long. The CDR3 here is CASSVGGPEGTQYF. The CDR3 nucleotides are TGTGCCAGCAGCGTAGGGGGTCCCGAAGGGACCCAGTACTTC.

The chain employs TRBV5-6 and TRBJ2-1; TRBD1 aligns across 9 bases. The CDR3 loop spans 16 amino acids. Unmatched junction bases numbered 3, after V lost 0 bases and J lost 2 bases. Germline assignment: CDR1 SGHDT and CDR2 YYEEEE. The CDR3, as DNA: TGTGCCAGCAGCTTGGCCGGGACAGGGACCTACAATGAGCAGTTCTTC. Its protein is CASSLAGTGTYNEQFF. The full variable domain, with the rest looked up from reference TRBV5-6 and TRBJ2-1, is DAGVTQSPTHLIKTRGQQVTLRCSPKSGHDTVSWYQQALGQGPQFIFQYYEEEERQRGNFPDRFSGHQFPNYSSELNVNALLLGDSALYLCASSLAGTGTYNEQFFGPGTRLTVL.

The CDR3 loop reads CASARHPQETQYF. For the CDR3, the DNA is TGTGCCAGCGCCCGACACCCCCAAGAGACCCAGTACTTC. The genes are TRBV7-6 and TRBJ2-5, with no clear D. Trimming removed 8 bases from V and 1 base from J, with 11 bases in between. The CDR3 sequence is 13 residues long. Looked up from germline, CDR1 is SGHVS and CDR2 is FNYEAQ. Variable domain in full (rest from reference TRBV7-6 and TRBJ2-5): GAGVSQSPRYKVTKRGQDVALRCDPISGHVSLYWYRQALGQGPEFLTYFNYEAQQDKSGLPNDRFSAERPEGSISTLTIQRTEQRDSAMYRCASARHPQETQYFGPGTRLLVL.

The gene calls are TRBV29-1 and TRBJ2-5; no definite D call. V lost 5 bases and J lost 2, with 12 bases in between. From germline, CDR1 is SQVTM and CDR2 ANQGSEA. The CDR3 is 13 amino acids. The CDR3 DNA reads TGCAGCGTTCCGTCGTCGGAGCAAGAGACCCAGTACTTC. This sequence encodes CSVPSSEQETQYF.

This clone was seen a handful of times. The CDR3 region has the DNA TGTGCCAGTAGTAATCCAGCGGGGGCCACAGATACGCAGTATTTT. Its protein is CASSNPAGATDTQYF. The chain combines TRBV19 with TRBJ2-3, with 8 bases identical to TRBD2. The CDR3 is 15 residues long. V shed 4 bases and J 2 bases; nucleotides not matched to a gene: 5. CDR1 LNHDA and CDR2 SQIVND come from the germline V gene (reference sequence).

The V and J genes are TRBV6-1 and TRBJ1-2; D is uncertain. Trimming took off 8 bases at V and 0 bases at J, with 13 bases between the two ends. The CDR3 spans 14 residues. Germline V CDR1 and CDR2: MNHNS, SASEGT. The CDR3 spells CASERQQPNYGYTF. Written as DNA, the CDR3 is TGTGCCAGCGAGAGGCAGCAGCCTAACTATGGCTACACCTTC.

This clone was detected a few times. The chain joins TRBV4-3 to TRBJ1-1; D gene ambiguous. The CDR3 extends over 14 amino acids. Trimming left V 3 bases short and J 1 base short, with 9 bases between. The germline CDR1 and CDR2 sequences are LGHNA and YSLEER. The CDR3 loop is CASSQNPWNTEAFF. In DNA form, the CDR3 reads TGCGCCAGCAGCCAGAACCCCTGGAACACTGAAGCTTTCTTT.

V usage is TRBV25-1 and J usage is TRBJ2-7, with D hard to call. Per germline, CDR1 MGHDK and CDR2 SYGVNS. This CDR3 is 13 amino acids long. Between the trimmed V and J ends, which lost 0 bases and 1 base, there was a span of 4 bases. Written as DNA, the CDR3 is TGTGCCAGCAGTGAATACGGGTCCTACGAGCAGTACTTC. As protein: CASSEYGSYEQYF.

V is TRBV5-4 and J is TRBJ2-1; maybe TRBD2 (7 bases). CDR3 length: 14 residues. Germline V lookup: CDR1 SGHNT, CDR2 YYREEE (reference sequence). V gave up 4 bases and J gave up 4 bases, with 12 bases separating them. The CDR3, as DNA: TGTGCCAGCAGCAGGGGGGGGCCGTACAATGAGCAGTTCTTC. Translating gives CASSRGGPYNEQFF.

J is TRBJ1-1 and V is TRBV6-5, with D tentatively TRBD1 (6 bases). The germline CDR1 and CDR2 sequences are MNHEY and SVGAGI. The CDR3 sequence is 13 residues long. Trimming removed 1 base at V and 6 bases at J, with 9 bases between. CDR3 sequence reads: CASSYLRTAEAFF. In DNA form, the CDR3 reads TGTGCCAGCAGTTACTTGCGGACAGCTGAAGCTTTCTTT.

J is TRBJ2-7 and V is TRBV6-5, with D perhaps matching TRBD1 or TRBD2 (5 bases each). The CDR3 is made up of 16 amino acids. In germline, CDR1 is MNHEY, CDR2 SVGAGI. V lost 2 bases to trimming and J lost 5 bases, with 19 bases between them. The CDR3 DNA reads as TGTGCCAGCAGTTACAACTCTCGACTCCTGGGGGACGAGCAGTACTTC. Protein sequence: CASSYNSRLLGDEQYF.

This clone was counted once. This sequence joins TRBV10-3 and TRBJ2-5; the D is unclear. The V and J ends lost 0 bases and 4 bases respectively, with 18 bases between them. Germline V gene data show CDR1 as ENHRY and CDR2 as SYGVKD. The CDR3 covers 17 residues. The CDR3 region is CAISESILSGPPETQYF. In DNA, the CDR3 is TGTGCCATCAGTGAGTCGATCTTGTCAGGACCCCCAGAGACCCAGTACTTC.

As DNA, the CDR3 is TGCGCCAGCAGTGAGGGCAGGGCGGACTATGGCTACACCTTC. Translating gives CASSEGRADYGYTF. The chain uses TRBV10-2 and TRBJ1-2; D might be TRBD1 (5 bases). V was pared by 2 bases and J by 3 bases, with 10 bases between. The CDR3 has 14 amino acids. From germline, CDR1 is WSHSY and CDR2 SAAADI.

The V call is TRBV5-1, the J call TRBJ2-3; 14 bases agree with TRBD2. V dropped 4 bases and J dropped 3; count of bases not matched to a gene: 4. Per the germline V gene, CDR1 is SGHRS and CDR2 is YFSETQ. CDR3 length: 16 amino acids. CDR3: CASSPGLAGVTDTQYF. DNA for the CDR3: TGCGCCAGCAGCCCGGGACTAGCGGGGGTTACAGATACGCAGTATTTT.

This sequence joins TRBV5-6 and TRBJ1-2; D might be TRBD1 (5 bases). The CDR3 is 15 amino acids. Germline CDR1 reads SGHDT; CDR2 reads YYEEEE. Trimming shortened V by 4 bases and J by 7 bases, and 20 bases separated the two germline ends. The CDR3 spells CASSPFVGQGIGYTF. CDR3 DNA: TGTGCCAGCAGCCCGTTTGTAGGGCAGGGTATTGGCTACACCTTC.

This clone is a singleton in its sample. V gene TRBV5-1 combines with J gene TRBJ1-3, with a possible D match to TRBD1 (6 bases). Trimming took off 4 bases at V and 2 bases at J, with 16 bases between the two ends. In germline, CDR1 is SGHRS, CDR2 YFSETQ. This CDR3 spans 16 amino acids. CDR3 amino acids: CASSQLTGSTGNTIYF. Here the CDR3 DNA reads TGCGCCAGCAGCCAACTAACAGGGTCTACTGGAAACACCATATATTTT.

The chain has TRBV13 and TRBJ2-7; unclear D gene. This CDR3 is 11 amino acids long. V was clipped by 4 bases and J by 4 bases, with 5 bases between them. Per germline, CDR1 PRHDT and CDR2 FYEKMQ (reference sequence). The CDR3 reads CASSSQYEQYF. The DNA of the CDR3 is TGTGCCAGCAGCTCTCAATACGAGCAGTACTTC.

The CDR3 reads CATWVGEVFTEAFF. CDR3 nucleotides: TGTGCCACCTGGGTGGGGGAAGTGTTCACTGAAGCTTTCTTT. This sequence joins TRBV6-6 and TRBJ1-1, with D maybe TRBD1 (5 bases). The V gene's germline CDR1 is MNHNY and CDR2 SVGAGI (reference sequence). This CDR3 contains 14 residues. V was trimmed by 10 bases and J by 4 bases, leaving 19 bases between them.

The chain joins TRBV2 to TRBJ1-6; D gene unclear. Germline-derived CDR1 and CDR2 are SNHLY and FYNNEI. This CDR3 is 14 amino acids long. Between the trimmed V and J ends, which lost 2 bases and 11 bases, there was a span of 13 bases. DNA for the CDR3: TGTGCCAGCAGTGAACAGGTTCCTTCGGCACCCCTCCACTTT. It encodes CASSEQVPSAPLHF. Full variable domain (remainder filled in from reference TRBV2 and TRBJ1-6): EPEVTQTPSHQVTQMGQEVILRCVPISNHLYFYWYRQILGQKVEFLVSFYNNEISEKSEIFDDQFSVERPDGSNFTLKIRSTKLEDSAMYFCASSEQVPSAPLHFGNGTRLTVT.

The V and J genes are TRBV19 and TRBJ1-1; TRBD1 matches at 9 bases. Germline CDR1 and CDR2: LNHDA and SQIVND (reference sequence). The CDR3 is made up of 14 amino acids. V shed 5 bases and J 5 bases; nucleotides not matched to a gene: 6. Written as DNA, the CDR3 is TGTGCCAGTAGTCCGGGACAGGGAATGACTGAAGCTTTCTTT. Translation gives CASSPGQGMTEAFF.

J is TRBJ2-5 and V is TRBV25-1; tentatively, D is TRBD1 (6 bases). Between the trimmed V and J ends, which lost 3 bases and 3 bases, there was a span of 8 bases. The CDR3 runs to 13 residues. CDR1 is MGHDK, CDR2 SYGVNS, per germline. The CDR3 nucleotides read TGTGCCAGCAGTGATAGGGGGAAAGAGACCCAGTACTTC. Translated: CASSDRGKETQYF.

The chain carries TRBV2 and TRBJ1-6; 10 positions agree with TRBD1. V lost 4 bases and J lost 9; bases outside the gene matches: 3. Germline CDR1 reads SNHLY; CDR2 reads FYNNEI. The length of the CDR3 is 14 residues. CDR3 sequence: CASSVDRGPSPLHF. In DNA form, the CDR3 reads TGTGCCAGCAGTGTTGACAGGGGGCCTTCACCCCTCCACTTT. Looking up the rest from reference TRBV2 and TRBJ1-6 gives the full variable domain: EPEVTQTPSHQVTQMGQEVILRCVPISNHLYFYWYRQILGQKVEFLVSFYNNEISEKSEIFDDQFSVERPDGSNFTLKIRSTKLEDSAMYFCASSVDRGPSPLHFGNGTRLTVT.

V gene TRBV7-2 combines with J gene TRBJ2-2; D is uncertain. The CDR3 covers 14 residues. Germline CDR1 reads SGHTA; CDR2 reads FQGNSA. The V gene lost 5 bases and the J gene lost 4 bases, with 11 bases spanning the gap. The CDR3 loop reads CASSPRLSTGELFF. Written as DNA, the CDR3 is TGTGCCAGCAGCCCCCGTCTGAGCACCGGGGAGCTGTTTTTT.

The chain recombines TRBV11-2 with TRBJ1-6; 9 nucleotides line up with TRBD1. V lost 4 bases and J lost 10; bases outside the gene matches: 11. The CDR3 loop spans 16 amino acids. CDR1 and CDR2 from the germline V gene are SGHAT and FQNNGV. CDR3 coding DNA: TGTGCCAGCAGCTATTTGGAGGGACAGGGAGGGTCACCCCTCCACTTT. It is translated as CASSYLEGQGGSPLHF.

This clone has only one observation. The chain links TRBV7-8 to TRBJ1-5, with D tentatively TRBD1 (5 bases). V was clipped by 5 bases and J by 2 bases, with 10 bases between them. CDR3 length: 14 amino acids. From germline, CDR1 is SGHVS and CDR2 FQNEAQ. In nucleotides, the CDR3 is TGTGCCAGCAGCCCTATAGGGGGCAATCAGCCCCAGCATTTT. Translating it yields CASSPIGGNQPQHF.

This clone was recorded once. This chain links TRBV18 with TRBJ2-5; TRBD2 matches at 9 bases. With 4 bases clipped from V and 1 base from J, the junction kept 4 bases outside the gene matches. CDR1 and CDR2 from the germline V gene are KGHSH and LQKENI. CDR3 length equals 15 residues. The CDR3 loop is CASSQLAGTQETQYF. The CDR3 DNA sequence: TGTGCCAGCTCACAGCTAGCGGGGACCCAAGAGACCCAGTACTTC.

This chain joins TRBV18 and TRBJ2-7; the D gene is possibly TRBD1 (5 bases). V gave up 5 bases and J gave up 3 bases, with 14 bases separating them. Germline CDR1 and CDR2: KGHSH and LQKENI. This CDR3 has 14 amino acids. CDR3 bases: TGTGCCAGCTCAACAATAAGCCAGGGCTACGAGCAGTACTTC. Its protein is CASSTISQGYEQYF. The whole variable domain, remainder taken from reference TRBV18 and TRBJ2-7, is NAGVMQNPRHLVRRRGQEARLRCSPMKGHSHVYWYRQLPEEGLKFMVYLQKENIIDESGMPKERFSAEFPKEGPSILRIQQVVRGDSAAYFCASSTISQGYEQYFGPGTRLTVT.

There are a few counts of this clone. This chain links TRBV11-2 with TRBJ2-2; 9 nucleotides align to TRBD1. Germline CDR1 and CDR2: SGHAT and FQNNGV. V trimming: 5 bases; J trimming: 7 bases; junction bases outside the gene matches: 8. CDR3 length: 15 residues. CDR3 sequence: CASSIRGTGYGELFF. The CDR3 coding sequence is TGTGCCAGCAGCATTAGAGGGACAGGGTACGGGGAGCTGTTTTTT. Variable domain in full (rest from reference TRBV11-2 and TRBJ2-2): EAGVAQSPRYKIIEKRQSVAFWCNPISGHATLYWYQQILGQGPKLLIQFQNNGVVDDSQLPKDRFSAERLKGVDSTLKIQPAKLEDSAVYLCASSIRGTGYGELFFGEGSRLTVL.